Shown below are 23 T cell receptor beta chains from a single sample sequenced in a study of shared clonotypes between healthy human individuals. The method was immunoSEQ multiplex PCR; TCRdb's version includes in-frame clones alone and lacks a portion of them. Of approximately 1,500,000 clones listed, 98% are singletons. Sequencing used naive CD4+ T cells sorted from blood. The subset is: CD45RA+ positively selected. The receptor set was obtained from a man aged 25 to 40 in good health.

The V call is TRBV4-3, the J call TRBJ2-4; no clear D gene. Germline CDR1 reads LGHNA; CDR2 reads YSLEER. V gave up 0 bases and J gave up 4 bases, with 13 bases separating them. This CDR3 comprises 16 residues. CDR3 residues: CASSQDVNGMKNIQYF. CDR3 sequence (DNA): TGCGCCAGCAGCCAAGATGTCAATGGAATGAAAAACATTCAGTACTTC.

Comment on this clone: Other DNA sequences in this sample translate to the same CDR3. The chain has TRBV5-4 and TRBJ2-2; 14 positions match TRBD2. CDR1 and CDR2 (germline): SGHNT, YYREEE (reference sequence). The CDR3 covers 16 residues. V gave up 4 bases and J gave up 3 bases; unmatched junction bases: 2. CDR3 bases: TGTGCCAGCAGCCTGGGACTAGCGGGAGACACCGGGGAGCTGTTTTTT. It yields the protein CASSLGLAGDTGELFF.

This sequence joins TRBV7-9 and TRBJ2-6; D is uncertain. The V and J ends lost 1 base and 1 base respectively, with 5 bases between them. CDR3 length equals 15 residues. Germline V gene data show CDR1 as SEHNR and CDR2 as FQNEAQ (reference sequence). In nucleotides, the CDR3 is TGTGCCAGCAGCTTAGGCCGATCTGGGGCCAACGTCCTGACTTTC. This translates into CASSLGRSGANVLTF.

The rearrangement uses TRBV18 and TRBJ2-5, with TRBD1 as a possible D gene (6 bases). The CDR3 loop spans 17 amino acids. Germline CDR1 and CDR2: KGHSH and LQKENI. Between the trimmed V and J ends, which lost 0 bases and 2 bases, there was a span of 16 bases. This CDR3 is CASSPPSGQGRQETQYF. CDR3 DNA sequence: TGTGCCAGCTCACCACCGTCCGGCCAGGGGAGACAAGAGACCCAGTACTTC.

This sequence joins TRBV9 and TRBJ2-1; 10 bases are shared with TRBD2. Trimming removed 4 bases from V and 4 bases from J; junction bases left unmatched: 17. This CDR3 contains 19 residues. CDR1 and CDR2 from the germline V gene are SGDLS and YYNGEE. CDR3 in DNA: TGTGCCAGCAGCCCCCGCGACAGGATAGCACTAGCGGGGTACAATGAGCAGTTCTTC. Its translation is CASSPRDRIALAGYNEQFF.

The table lists this clone with a count of one. This chain joins TRBV11-2 and TRBJ1-6; D unresolved. Germline V gene sequence: CDR1 SGHAT, CDR2 FQNNGV. The CDR3 length is 14 residues. V was cut by 4 bases and J by 6 bases, with 10 bases left in between. The CDR3 loop reads CASSSGIPNSPLHF. The CDR3 DNA follows: TGTGCCAGCAGCTCCGGGATCCCTAATTCACCCCTCCACTTT. Looking up the rest from reference TRBV11-2 and TRBJ1-6 gives the full variable domain: EAGVAQSPRYKIIEKRQSVAFWCNPISGHATLYWYQQILGQGPKLLIQFQNNGVVDDSQLPKDRFSAERLKGVDSTLKIQPAKLEDSAVYLCASSSGIPNSPLHFGNGTRLTVT.

The chain has TRBV6-5 and TRBJ2-1; 8 nucleotides align to TRBD1. There are 15 residues in the CDR3. Unmatched junction bases numbered 7, after V lost 5 bases and J lost 4 bases. Per germline, CDR1 MNHEY and CDR2 SVGAGI. CDR3: CASSRGQESYNEQFF. The CDR3 DNA reads as TGTGCCAGCAGTAGGGGACAGGAGTCATACAATGAGCAGTTCTTC.

The DNA for the CDR3 is TGTGCCAGTAAAGGGCTCGAACTTCGCAATGAGCAGTTCTTC. This encodes CASKGLELRNEQFF. This chain joins TRBV19 and TRBJ2-1; D is undetermined. V lost 7 bases and J lost 6, with 16 bases in between. The CDR3 length is 14 residues. Germline CDR1 is LNHDA and CDR2 is SQIVND (reference sequence).

The chain employs TRBV15 and TRBJ1-3; D remains unclear. V gave up 0 bases and J gave up 0 bases, with 9 bases separating them. The CDR3 loop spans 16 amino acids. Per the germline V gene, CDR1 is LNHNV and CDR2 is YYDKDF (reference sequence). The DNA of the CDR3 is TGTGCCACCAGCAGAGATATGCCTTACTCTGGAAACACCATATATTTT. Its translation: CATSRDMPYSGNTIYF. Full variable domain (missing parts from reference TRBV15 and TRBJ1-3): DAMVIQNPRYQVTQFGKPVTLSCSQTLNHNVMYWYQQKSSQAPKLLFHYYDKDFNNEADTPDNFQSRRPNTSFCFLDIRSPGLGDTAMYLCATSRDMPYSGNTIYFGEGSWLTVV.

The CDR3, as DNA: TGTGCCAGCAGTGCCCTTAGACAGGGCGAGGACACCATATATTTT. Amino acids: CASSALRQGEDTIYF. The chain combines TRBV28 with TRBJ1-3; 7 bases map to TRBD1. CDR1 and CDR2 (germline): MDHEN, SYDVKM. The CDR3 runs 15 residues. V shed 5 bases, J shed 8 bases, and the junction held 12 bases outside the gene matches.

This chain uses TRBV5-5 with TRBJ1-3; D might be TRBD1 (6 bases). The CDR3 has 16 residues. Trimming cost V 2 bases and J 1 base, with 13 bases left between them. CDR1 is SGHKS, CDR2 YYEKEE, per germline (reference sequence). The CDR3 here is CASSFTGAPSGNTIYF. The CDR3 DNA sequence: TGTGCCAGCAGCTTTACGGGGGCCCCATCTGGAAACACCATATATTTT.

The chain employs TRBV6-5 and TRBJ1-1; no clear D gene. CDR3 length: 15 amino acids. V shed 0 bases and J shed 1 base, with 9 bases lying between them. Germline loops: CDR1 MNHEY, CDR2 SVGAGI. CDR3 loop: CASSYSFGRNTEAFF. The CDR3 coding sequence is TGTGCCAGCAGTTACTCTTTTGGCAGGAACACTGAAGCTTTCTTT.

CDR3 loop: CAISEPYSDYGYTF. The CDR3 bases are TGTGCCATCAGTGAACCTTACAGTGACTATGGCTACACCTTC. This rearrangement joins TRBV10-3 to TRBJ1-2, with D unresolved. Germline V gene sequence: CDR1 ENHRY, CDR2 SYGVKD. V gave up 3 bases and J gave up 3 bases, with 11 bases separating them. The CDR3 contains 14 residues.

This rearrangement joins TRBV20-1 to TRBJ1-5; the D is unclear. Per germline, CDR1 DFQATT and CDR2 SNEGSKA (reference sequence). CDR3 length: 11 residues. With 5 bases removed from V and 5 bases from J, the gap between germline ends came to 7 bases. CDR3 bases: TGCAGTGCTTTAGGTGATCAGCCCCAGCATTTT. The encoded protein is CSALGDQPQHF.

The chain couples TRBV4-2 to TRBJ2-7, with a weak D call TRBD1 (6 bases). Germline V gene sequence: CDR1 LGHNA, CDR2 YNFKEQ. This CDR3 comprises 15 residues. V was trimmed by 2 bases and J by 1 base, leaving 12 bases between them. The CDR3 is CASSQQRQVSYEQYF. CDR3 DNA sequence: TGTGCCAGCAGCCAACAAAGACAGGTTTCCTACGAGCAGTACTTC.

The chain links TRBV14 to TRBJ2-5, with 7 bases identical to TRBD2. This CDR3 is 14 amino acids long. The ends lost 4 bases at V and 9 bases at J; junction bases unmatched: 11. Germline V gene data show CDR1 as SGHDN and CDR2 as FVKESK. CDR3 DNA: TGTGCCAGCAGCCTAGGGACTACCCCACATCCCCAGTACTTC. Encoded protein: CASSLGTTPHPQYF.

The rearrangement links TRBV5-1 to TRBJ2-5; 8 positions agree with TRBD1. This CDR3 comprises 15 residues. Germline V gene sequence: CDR1 SGHRS, CDR2 YFSETQ. The V and J ends lost 5 bases and 2 bases, in that order; junction bases with no gene match: 8. The CDR3 is CASSRDRGSQETQYF. The CDR3, as DNA: TGCGCCAGCAGTCGTGACAGGGGTTCACAAGAGACCCAGTACTTC.

The chain joins TRBV5-1 to TRBJ1-1; 7 nucleotides match TRBD1. Germline V gene lookup returns CDR1 SGHRS and CDR2 YFSETQ. After removal of 0 bases from V and 7 bases from J, the junction contained 6 bases not matched to a gene. CDR3 length: 14 residues. The CDR3 reads CASSLERGRVEAFF. The CDR3 DNA follows: TGCGCCAGCAGCTTGGAAAGGGGGCGGGTTGAAGCTTTCTTT. The complete variable domain, with remaining parts taken from reference TRBV5-1 and TRBJ1-1, reads KAGVTQTPRYLIKTRGQQVTLSCSPISGHRSVSWYQQTPGQGLQFLFEYFSETQRNKGNFPGRFSGRQFSNSRSEMNVSTLELGDSALYLCASSLERGRVEAFFGQGTRLTVV.

This clone occurred once. The CDR3 nucleotides are TGTGCCAGCAGCTCCCGGGAGACCCAGTACTTC. Protein: CASSSRETQYF. The gene calls are TRBV11-2 and TRBJ2-5, with unresolved D. CDR1 SGHAT and CDR2 FQNNGV come from the germline V gene. V lost 4 bases and J 5 bases, leaving 5 bases between the germline ends. This CDR3 region has 11 residues.

The V call is TRBV11-2, the J call TRBJ1-4; no clear D gene. The V and J ends lost 8 bases and 5 bases respectively, with 18 bases between them. The CDR3 contains 15 residues. Germline CDR1 and CDR2: SGHAT and FQNNGV. The CDR3, as DNA: TGTGCCAGCCGAAGAACAGCGGATAGGAATGAAAAACTGTTTTTT. This encodes CASRRTADRNEKLFF. Full variable domain (rest looked up from reference TRBV11-2 and TRBJ1-4): EAGVAQSPRYKIIEKRQSVAFWCNPISGHATLYWYQQILGQGPKLLIQFQNNGVVDDSQLPKDRFSAERLKGVDSTLKIQPAKLEDSAVYLCASRRTADRNEKLFFGSGTQLSVL.

The chain links TRBV13 to TRBJ2-1; D tentatively reads TRBD1 or TRBD2 (6 bases each). Germline lookup yields CDR1 PRHDT and CDR2 FYEKMQ (reference sequence). The CDR3 is 14 amino acids. Trimming left V 2 bases short and J 8 bases short, with 13 bases between. For the CDR3, the DNA is TGTGCCAGCAGCTTATTTGGGGGGCAGGATGAGCAGTTCTTC. It is translated as CASSLFGGQDEQFF.

In this sample, this clone turned up once. This chain uses TRBV9 with TRBJ2-7; D is unresolved. This CDR3 spans 15 amino acids. Germline V lookup: CDR1 SGDLS, CDR2 YYNGEE. V gave up 1 base and J gave up 3 bases, with 14 bases separating them. The CDR3 coding sequence is TGTGCCAGCAGCGTATTCTTGGACGGAGACTACGAGCAGTACTTC. Translation gives CASSVFLDGDYEQYF.

The chain joins TRBV5-1 to TRBJ1-1; 8 bases fit TRBD1. There are 15 residues in the CDR3. J was trimmed by 1 base and V by 4 bases; bases with no gene match: 6. Germline assignment: CDR1 SGHRS and CDR2 YFSETQ. The CDR3 DNA reads TGCGCCAGCAGCATCCGGACAGGGAGGAACACTGAAGCTTTCTTT. This sequence encodes CASSIRTGRNTEAFF.